Each of the 24 T cell receptor beta chains below was sequenced from the same sample in a study of cytomegalovirus exposure and HLA in healthy donors. Primers included in the PCR were 60 Vbeta and 13 Jbeta primers. Profiled with immunoSEQ multiplex PCR; TCRdb holds only in-frame clones, not every one. Here the sample spans hundreds of thousands of clones, 70% being singletons. The sequenced sample consisted of PBMCs. Every receptor here comes from a man aged 35 to 55 in good health and CMV-seropositive.

The chain employs TRBV6-5 and TRBJ2-5, with D possibly matching TRBD2 (5 bases). Germline loops: CDR1 MNHEY, CDR2 SVGAGI. Between the trimmed V and J ends, which lost 2 bases and 1 base, there was a span of 8 bases. The CDR3 consists of 14 residues. This CDR3 reads CASSYVGVQETQYF. The CDR3 nucleotides are TGTGCCAGCAGTTACGTCGGGGTCCAAGAGACCCAGTACTTC.

The rearrangement joins TRBV7-9 to TRBJ2-5, with 12 nucleotides matching TRBD2. Losses at the gene ends were 2 bases for V and 4 bases for J; bases not matched to a gene: 8. Germline-derived CDR1 and CDR2 are SEHNR and FQNEAQ (reference sequence). This CDR3 spans 17 amino acids. The CDR3 nucleotides read TGTGCCAGCAGCTTAAGAGGTCTAGCGGGGGGGCCAGAGACCCAGTACTTC. Its translation: CASSLRGLAGGPETQYF. Using reference TRBV7-9 and TRBJ2-5 for the parts outside the CDR3, the full variable domain is DTGVSQNPRHKITKRGQNVTFRCDPISEHNRLYWYRQTLGQGPEFLTYFQNEAQLEKSRLLSDRFSAERPKGSFSTLEIQRTEQGDSAMYLCASSLRGLAGGPETQYFGPGTRLLVL.

The chain recombines TRBV28 with TRBJ2-7; D is unresolved. Germline assignment: CDR1 MDHEN and CDR2 SYDVKM. The CDR3 has 14 residues. The ends were cut back, 6 bases at V and 4 bases at J, with 16 bases in the middle. The CDR3 DNA follows: TGTGCCAGCAGCGTACCAACGGCGGAATACGAGCAGTACTTC. This gives the protein CASSVPTAEYEQYF.

This clone was picked up a small number of times. The chain links TRBV27 to TRBJ2-7, with D unclear. Deletions cut 2 bases from V and 5 bases from J, with 10 bases between. Germline loops: CDR1 MNHEY, CDR2 SMNVEV (reference sequence). This CDR3 has 13 residues. CDR3 DNA: TGTGCCAGCAGTTTAGGCCCCAGGAACGAGCAGTACTTC. Encoded protein: CASSLGPRNEQYF.

The rearrangement joins TRBV7-2 to TRBJ1-2; D is uncertain. Trimming shortened V by 5 bases and J by 4 bases, and 11 bases separated the two germline ends. The CDR3 sequence is 13 residues long. Germline V CDR1 and CDR2: SGHTA, FQGNSA. For the CDR3, the DNA is TGTGCCAGCAGCCCTCTAGTGCCCTATGGCTACACCTTC. Translating it yields CASSPLVPYGYTF.

The V gene is TRBV6-5, the J gene TRBJ2-7; D unresolved. Looked up from germline, CDR1 is MNHEY and CDR2 is SVGAGI. The CDR3 is made up of 14 amino acids. V gave up 0 bases and J gave up 7 bases, with 13 bases separating them. The CDR3 here is CASSYSRSLGEQYF. CDR3 DNA sequence: TGTGCCAGCAGTTACTCGAGGTCACTCGGAGAGCAGTACTTC.

This chain uses TRBV7-9 with TRBJ1-2; D ambiguous. The CDR3 is 11 amino acids. Per germline, CDR1 SEHNR and CDR2 FQNEAQ (reference sequence). With 3 bases removed from V and 5 bases from J, the gap between germline ends came to 4 bases. The chain's CDR3 is CASSFSYGYTF. The CDR3 bases are TGTGCCAGCAGCTTCTCGTATGGCTACACCTTC.

This chain links TRBV7-2 with TRBJ2-5; TRBD1 matches 9 bases. V dropped 6 bases and J dropped 5; count of bases not matched to a gene: 7. CDR3 size: 14 residues. The germline V gene has CDR1 SGHTA and CDR2 FQGNSA. In DNA, the CDR3 is TGTGCCAGCAGTTACCGGGACAGGGTGGAGACCCAGTACTTC. Protein product: CASSYRDRVETQYF.

J is TRBJ2-3 and V is TRBV7-9; 10 bases line up with TRBD2. With V trimmed by 5 bases and J by 7 bases, 15 bases remained unmatched. Per germline, CDR1 SEHNR and CDR2 FQNEAQ (reference sequence). The CDR3 runs 17 residues. The CDR3 reads CASSQHVGSGGSNTQYF. CDR3 bases: TGTGCCAGCAGCCAACACGTGGGTAGCGGGGGGTCTAATACGCAGTATTTT.

The rearrangement joins TRBV9 to TRBJ2-2; 8 bases map to TRBD1. This CDR3 has 16 residues. Trimming cost V 0 bases and J 1 base; bases outside gene matches: 2. Germline V gene lookup returns CDR1 SGDLS and CDR2 YYNGEE. CDR3 sequence: CASSVGTGRNTGELFF. The CDR3 bases are TGTGCCAGCAGCGTAGGGACAGGGAGGAACACCGGGGAGCTGTTTTTT.

V usage is TRBV7-2 and J usage is TRBJ1-4; weak D call: TRBD1 (5 bases). Germline V gene sequence: CDR1 SGHTA, CDR2 FQGNSA. V was trimmed by 2 bases and J by 6 bases, leaving 13 bases between them. The CDR3 is 15 amino acids. The CDR3 is CASSLQGSHDEKLFF. CDR3 coding DNA: TGTGCCAGCAGCTTACAGGGTAGCCACGATGAAAAACTGTTTTTT.

The J gene is TRBJ1-2, the V gene TRBV10-3; 9 nucleotides match TRBD1. Germline V lookup: CDR1 ENHRY, CDR2 SYGVKD. CDR3 length: 13 amino acids. V was pared by 5 bases and J by 3 bases, with 1 base of the junction left unmatched. CDR3 DNA sequence: TGTGCCATCAGTAGGGACAGGGACTATGGCTACACCTTC. Its protein is CAISRDRDYGYTF.

V and J are TRBV9 and TRBJ2-3; 11 bases map to TRBD2. Looked up from germline, CDR1 is SGDLS and CDR2 is YYNGEE. V dropped 0 bases and J dropped 3; count of bases not matched to a gene: 6. There are 17 residues in the CDR3. In DNA form, the CDR3 reads TGTGCCAGCAGCGTAGTCCCTCTAGCGGGGGGTACAGATACGCAGTATTTT. Amino acid sequence: CASSVVPLAGGTDTQYF.

V is TRBV5-6 and J is TRBJ2-7; weak D call: TRBD1 (5 bases). V lost 3 bases and J lost 6, with 25 bases in between. This CDR3 comprises 17 residues. Germline CDR1 and CDR2: SGHDT and YYEEEE. The CDR3 sequence: CASSSITDSTLVPEQYF. The CDR3 DNA sequence: TGTGCCAGCAGCTCTATCACCGACAGCACCCTGGTTCCCGAGCAGTACTTC.

This sequence joins TRBV5-1 and TRBJ2-1; the match to TRBD2 covers 8 bases. Germline V lookup: CDR1 SGHRS, CDR2 YFSETQ. This CDR3 is built from 15 residues. Unmatched junction bases numbered 16, after V lost 5 bases and J lost 12 bases. CDR3 sequence reads: CASREDFGGAPGQFF. In DNA form, the CDR3 reads TGCGCCAGCAGGGAGGATTTCGGGGGGGCCCCCGGGCAGTTCTTC.

This chain joins TRBV5-5 and TRBJ2-6; 10 bases fit TRBD1. The V gene's germline CDR1 is SGHKS and CDR2 YYEKEE (reference sequence). The CDR3 has 14 amino acids. CDR3 in DNA: TGTGCGACAGGGGGCGCATCTGGGGCCAACGTCCTGACTTTC. Amino acid sequence: CATGGASGANVLTF.

The V call is TRBV2, the J call TRBJ1-2; the D gene is possibly TRBD1 (5 bases). Deletions cut 7 bases from V and 7 bases from J, with 19 bases between. CDR3 size: 14 residues. The V gene's germline CDR1 is SNHLY and CDR2 FYNNEI. The CDR3 loop reads CASIREGGAVGYTF. The CDR3 DNA reads as TGTGCCAGCATCCGCGAAGGAGGGGCGGTTGGCTACACCTTC.

This chain links TRBV6-5 with TRBJ2-4; 7 bases line up with TRBD1. CDR3 length: 14 residues. Germline V lookup: CDR1 MNHEY, CDR2 SVGAGI. Trimming removed 5 bases from V and 8 bases from J; junction bases left unmatched: 9. The CDR3 DNA follows: TGTGCCAGCAGTGTAACAGGGGATGGGGACATTCAGTACTTC. Translation: CASSVTGDGDIQYF.

This chain connects TRBV15 to TRBJ2-1, with a possible D match to TRBD2 (5 bases). The germline gives CDR1 LNHNV, CDR2 YYDKDF (reference sequence). This CDR3 region has 12 residues. Trimming took 5 bases from V and 9 from J, leaving 11 bases between them. The CDR3 bases are TGTGCCACCAGCGGCGGGTCGGTTGAGCAGTTCTTC. Translated, it gives CATSGGSVEQFF.

The CDR3: CASSFCTLGPGDYGYTF. The DNA for the CDR3 is TGTGCCAGCAGCTTTTGCACCCTTGGGCCAGGGGACTATGGCTACACCTTC. The chain has TRBV12-1 and TRBJ1-2; the table calls TRBD1, which could not be checked here. TRBV12-1 is given as a pseudogene. This CDR3 is 17 amino acids long.

The genes are TRBV9 and TRBJ2-3, with 10 bases that match TRBD2. CDR3 length: 14 residues. CDR1 and CDR2 from the germline V gene are SGDLS and YYNGEE. V was pared by 3 bases and J by 8 bases, with 6 bases of the junction left unmatched. As DNA, the CDR3 is TGTGCCAGCAGCGCTAGCGGGGGCACGGGTACGCAGTATTTT. Protein product: CASSASGGTGTQYF.

The V and J genes are TRBV28 and TRBJ1-1; possibly TRBD1 for D (6 bases). CDR3 length equals 19 residues. CDR1 is MDHEN and CDR2 is SYDVKM in the germline V gene. V was pared by 8 bases and J by 9 bases, with 37 bases between. The CDR3 loop is CASYPLVGEGDGLDDKAFF. For the CDR3, the DNA is TGTGCCAGCTACCCCCTCGTCGGGGAGGGGGACGGGTTGGACGACAAAGCTTTCTTT.

The V call is TRBV4-2, the J call TRBJ2-7, with 7 bases aligning to TRBD1. Unmatched junction bases numbered 11, after V lost 2 bases and J lost 7 bases. Per germline, CDR1 LGHNA and CDR2 YNFKEQ. CDR3 length equals 15 residues. CDR3 DNA: TGTGCCAGCAGCCAACCCCGGGACAGAAAAGGGGAGCAGTACTTC. The encoded protein is CASSQPRDRKGEQYF.

The rearrangement links TRBV15 to TRBJ2-1, with 10 nucleotides matching TRBD2. V was clipped by 0 bases and J by 10 bases; unmatched bases: 6. CDR3 length equals 15 residues. Per the germline V gene, CDR1 is LNHNV and CDR2 is YYDKDF (reference sequence). This CDR3 reads CATSRDQLAGPEQFF. In DNA, the CDR3 is TGTGCCACCAGCAGAGATCAACTAGCGGGACCCGAGCAGTTCTTC.